The T cell receptor (beta chain) under discussion was sequenced for a study of shared clonotypes between healthy human individuals. The split of CD4+ cells yielded CD45RA+ naive and CD45RA-negative memory subsets. Study conclusions and caveats: Across a handful of donors, naive CD4 shared roughly 5%, naive CD8 more than 3%, memory CD4 roughly 2.4%, memory CD8 0.4% to 0.5%. Larger estimated richness was generally recorded for naive subsets relative to memory subsets.

Per the authors' pipeline: Owing to the provision of junction-only sequences devoid of quality scores by immunoSEQ, filtering differed. This table comes from immunoSEQ multiplex PCR, and its TCRdb copy is limited to in-frame clones, with some not included. From that table come the V and J calls and clone size; the DNA was used to work out D and trimming. The profile shows roughly 2.4 million clones, approximately 96% of them singletons. The CDR3 consists of 13 residues. Germline V lookup: CDR1 MNHNS, CDR2 SASEGT. Trimming at V came to 4 bases and at J to 4 bases, leaving 1 base not matched to a gene. Comments on this clone: As yet, its antigen is unknown. Within the sample, other DNA sequences also encode this same CDR3.

The chain has TRBV6-1 and TRBJ1-2, with 9 bases identical to TRBD1. What was sequenced was naive CD4+ T cells sorted from blood. Subset reported: CD45RA+ positively selected. This TCR came from a man aged 18 to 29 in good health. This chain's CDR3 is CASSAGQGYGYTF. In DNA form, the CDR3 reads TGTGCCAGCAGTGCGGGACAGGGCTATGGCTACACCTTC.